This entry lists 8 T cell receptor beta chains sequenced from one sample in a study of blood T cell repertoires in COVID-19 (dated by TCRdb to between 2020 and 2021). Library preparation was by the immunoSEQ multiplex PCR assay. This is the immuneACCESS table as TCRdb keeps it, with only in-frame sequences that have V and J called. A part of the clones is gone; compared with another copy, unresolved V genes explain less than half, and the rest is unexplained. Present in this sample are fewer than 350,000 clones, 65% to 90% of which were seen just once. Jointly, the top ten make up approximately 7.9% of the sample. The material sequenced was peripheral blood. The origin of the receptors is a human donor in a cohort sampled during active COVID-19.

V and J are TRBV2 and TRBJ1-3, with D maybe TRBD1 (6 bases). Trimming took 8 bases from V and 0 from J, leaving 11 bases between them. Germline V gene sequence: CDR1 SNHLY, CDR2 FYNNEI. There are 14 residues in the CDR3. The CDR3 DNA reads TGTGCCAGCTCAAACAGGGTCTCTGGAAACACCATATATTTT. This gives the protein CASSNRVSGNTIYF.

Comments on this clone: Other DNA sequences of this sample code for an identical CDR3. The rearrangement links TRBV5-1 to TRBJ2-2, with D tentatively TRBD2 (5 bases). V was cut by 0 bases and J by 0 bases, with 6 bases left in between. The CDR3 covers 15 residues. Germline V gives CDR1 SGHRS, CDR2 YFSETQ. In DNA, the CDR3 is TGCGCCAGCAGCTTGGTCGGGGCGAACACCGGGGAGCTGTTTTTT. As protein: CASSLVGANTGELFF.

This clone showed up many times. This chain connects TRBV7-9 to TRBJ1-1; no definite D call. The CDR3 runs 15 residues. Deletions cut 2 bases from V and 1 base from J, with 11 bases between. The germline V gene has CDR1 SEHNR and CDR2 FQNEAQ (reference sequence). In nucleotides, the CDR3 is TGTGCCAGCAGCTTAATGGCTACAGAGAACACTGAAGCTTTCTTT. The encoded protein is CASSLMATENTEAFF.

The rearrangement joins TRBV19 to TRBJ2-7; 10 nucleotides agree with TRBD1. J was trimmed by 4 bases and V by 5 bases; bases with no gene match: 8. CDR1 is LNHDA, CDR2 SQIVND, per germline (reference sequence). This CDR3 spans 15 amino acids. The CDR3 is CASSVPGQGMYEQYF. The DNA of the CDR3 is TGTGCCAGTAGTGTACCGGGACAGGGGATGTACGAGCAGTACTTC.

This clone came up many times. This sample also contains other DNA sequences that code for the same CDR3. The chain is built from TRBV7-8 and TRBJ2-7, with D possibly being TRBD1 (6 bases). The germline V and J ends were trimmed by 3 bases and 0 bases, with 6 bases remaining between them. CDR3 length: 13 amino acids. CDR1 and CDR2 (germline): SGHVS, FQNEAQ. The CDR3 region is CASSLDSSYEQYF. CDR3 nucleotides: TGTGCCAGCAGCTTGGACAGCTCCTACGAGCAGTACTTC.

The CDR3 DNA follows: TGTGCCAGCAGCCAAGAAATCCTGCCCCGGGGTCAGCCCCAGCATTTT. Translated: CASSQEILPRGQPQHF. The chain joins TRBV4-2 to TRBJ1-5, with D unresolved. The length of the CDR3 is 16 residues. V lost 0 bases and J lost 6, with 15 bases in between. Germline V gene sequence: CDR1 LGHNA, CDR2 YNFKEQ.

The chain uses TRBV6-5 and TRBJ2-3, with 8 bases identical to TRBD2. V shed 6 bases, J shed 4 bases, and the junction held 9 bases outside the gene matches. CDR1 MNHEY and CDR2 SVGAGI come from the germline V gene. CDR3 length: 15 amino acids. The CDR3 bases are TGTGCCAGCAGCTCTTCGGGGGGGCGGGCAGATACGCAGTATTTT. Its translation: CASSSSGGRADTQYF.

V usage is TRBV7-2 and J usage is TRBJ2-7; D is possibly TRBD1 (6 bases). Germline V gene data show CDR1 as SGHTA and CDR2 as FQGNSA. The CDR3 is made up of 12 amino acids. Trimming removed 6 bases from V and 4 bases from J, with 10 bases in between. The CDR3 coding sequence is TGTGCCAGCAGACCCGACAGGTACGAGCAGTACTTC. Translation gives CASRPDRYEQYF.